The 21 T cell receptor beta chains in this list originate from one sample, sequenced in a study of Ad26.COV2.S vaccination and SARS-CoV-2 variants. Some clones are missing from TCRdb's copy, which holds only in-frame ones; the method was immunoSEQ multiplex PCR. This table holds roughly 380,000 clones, 92% found once. Here the sequenced sample was peripheral blood, taken after recovery from COVID-19. These receptors were obtained from a human donor who had recovered from COVID-19.

J is TRBJ1-1 and V is TRBV2; D is ambiguous. Trimming shortened V by 6 bases and J by 4 bases, and 21 bases separated the two germline ends. Germline-derived CDR1 and CDR2 are SNHLY and FYNNEI. This CDR3 comprises 16 residues. The CDR3: CASSPSKAMGSTEAFF. The DNA of the CDR3 is TGTGCCAGCAGCCCCTCCAAGGCTATGGGGAGCACTGAAGCTTTCTTT.

The chain links TRBV7-6 to TRBJ2-2; 7 bases fit TRBD1. The trim removed 5 bases at V and 0 bases at J, leaving 6 bases unmatched. Germline CDR1 reads SGHVS; CDR2 reads FNYEAQ. CDR3 length equals 16 residues. The CDR3 region is CASSGPGQTNTGELFF. As DNA, the CDR3 is TGTGCCAGCAGCGGCCCGGGACAGACGAACACCGGGGAGCTGTTTTTT.

The chain has TRBV5-1 and TRBJ1-5; no clear D. CDR3 length: 12 residues. Germline-derived CDR1 and CDR2 are SGHRS and YFSETQ. Trimming stripped 0 bases from V and 8 bases from J, with 6 bases between. The CDR3 here is CASSLGGKPQHF. The CDR3 DNA is TGCGCCAGCAGCTTGGGAGGGAAGCCCCAGCATTTT.

J is TRBJ1-1 and V is TRBV11-2, with a weak D call TRBD1 (5 bases). Trimming cost V 1 base and J 5 bases, with 14 bases left between them. CDR1 is SGHAT, CDR2 FQNNGV, per germline. This CDR3 is built from 15 residues. As DNA, the CDR3 is TGTGCCAGCAGCTTAGCCCCAGGGCCCGGGACTGAAGCTTTCTTT. Its translation is CASSLAPGPGTEAFF.

V is TRBV9 and J is TRBJ1-2; D is perhaps TRBD1 (6 bases). The V end was cut by 1 base, the J end by 4 bases, with 14 bases between. This CDR3 region has 15 residues. Germline-derived CDR1 and CDR2 are SGDLS and YYNGEE. CDR3 amino acids: CASSVRGDPTYGYTF. The CDR3 DNA sequence: TGTGCCAGCAGCGTAAGGGGGGACCCAACCTATGGCTACACCTTC.

This chain joins TRBV6-5 and TRBJ1-5; D is uncertain. This CDR3 region has 16 residues. Trimming cost V 0 bases and J 6 bases, with 15 bases left between them. Germline CDR1 reads MNHEY; CDR2 reads SVGAGI. CDR3 coding DNA: TGTGCCAGCAGTTACTCACCCCCTTCTCCGGGTCAGCCCCAGCATTTT. Residues: CASSYSPPSPGQPQHF.

Only a few counts were recorded for this clone. The chain recombines TRBV4-1 with TRBJ1-2, with D possibly being TRBD1 (5 bases). The V gene lost 1 base and the J gene lost 5 bases, with 17 bases spanning the gap. Per the germline V gene, CDR1 is MGHRA and CDR2 is YSYEKL. The CDR3 extends over 16 amino acids. The CDR3 nucleotides are TGCGCCAGCAGCCAAGGGCAGTGGAGGGGACCGTATGGCTACACCTTC. The encoded protein is CASSQGQWRGPYGYTF.

This clone was counted a few times. The rearrangement joins TRBV13 to TRBJ2-7, with 10 nucleotides matching TRBD2. Looked up from germline, CDR1 is PRHDT and CDR2 is FYEKMQ (reference sequence). Unmatched junction bases numbered 7, after V lost 5 bases and J lost 3 bases. The CDR3 runs to 15 residues. The CDR3 is CASSPGLAVYYEQYF. CDR3 sequence (DNA): TGTGCCAGCAGCCCCGGACTAGCGGTCTACTACGAGCAGTACTTC.

The chain uses TRBV24-1 and TRBJ1-2; D remains unclear. Germline V gene lookup returns CDR1 KGHDR and CDR2 SFDVKD. CDR3 length: 11 amino acids. V gave up 5 bases and J gave up 4 bases, with 4 bases separating them. The CDR3 sequence is CATSARYGYTF. The CDR3 DNA follows: TGTGCCACCAGTGCTCGCTATGGCTACACCTTC.

The chain has TRBV2 and TRBJ1-5, with D possibly being TRBD1 (5 bases). Trimming cost V 1 base and J 9 bases, with 13 bases left between them. Germline V lookup: CDR1 SNHLY, CDR2 FYNNEI. This CDR3 spans 14 amino acids. The CDR3 spells CASSEGGGRGPQHF. Here the CDR3 DNA reads TGTGCCAGCAGTGAAGGCGGGGGGAGAGGGCCCCAGCATTTT.

V and J are TRBV27 and TRBJ1-6, with TRBD1 matching over 8 bases. Trimming at V came to 5 bases and at J to 0 bases, leaving 6 bases not matched to a gene. This CDR3 contains 17 residues. Germline-derived CDR1 and CDR2 are MNHEY and SMNVEV (reference sequence). In DNA form, the CDR3 reads TGTGCCAGCAGTCCTCGGACAGGGAGCTCCTATAATTCACCCCTCCACTTT. Its protein is CASSPRTGSSYNSPLHF.

This clone was seen a single time. The chain uses TRBV7-9 and TRBJ2-7; TRBD2 agrees at 8 bases. This CDR3 is 14 amino acids long. J lost 3 bases, V lost 1 base, and 2 bases had no gene match. Looked up from germline, CDR1 is SEHNR and CDR2 is FQNEAQ (reference sequence). The CDR3 loop is CASSLVGTSYEQYF. CDR3 sequence (DNA): TGTGCCAGCAGCTTAGTGGGGACTAGCTACGAGCAGTACTTC.

This chain links TRBV7-9 with TRBJ2-1; 9 bases align to TRBD1. This CDR3 is built from 14 residues. V gave up 5 bases and J gave up 3 bases; unmatched junction bases: 2. Germline CDR1 reads SEHNR; CDR2 reads FQNEAQ (reference sequence). In nucleotides, the CDR3 is TGTGCCAGCAGCACGGGACAGGGCTACAATGAGCAGTTCTTC. This gives the protein CASSTGQGYNEQFF.

This clone was counted only a few times. This chain uses TRBV5-4 with TRBJ2-7; 7 bases are a match to TRBD1. The CDR3 is made up of 13 amino acids. V gave up 4 bases and J gave up 5 bases; unmatched junction bases: 6. Germline CDR1 and CDR2: SGHNT and YYREEE (reference sequence). CDR3 protein: CASSQQGIHEQYF. DNA of the CDR3: TGTGCCAGCAGCCAACAGGGGATCCACGAGCAGTACTTC.

This clone was detected only once. This chain links TRBV9 with TRBJ1-1; 7 bases are shared with TRBD1. CDR1 SGDLS and CDR2 YYNGEE come from the germline V gene. CDR3 length equals 14 residues. V lost 3 bases to trimming and J lost 6 bases; unmatched junction nucleotides: 8. The CDR3 is CASSAWTGDPEAFF. The CDR3 DNA sequence: TGTGCCAGCAGCGCGTGGACAGGTGATCCTGAAGCTTTCTTT. The variable domain in full, with the rest retrieved from reference TRBV9 and TRBJ1-1, is DSGVTQTPKHLITATGQRVTLRCSPRSGDLSVYWYQQSLDQGLQFLIQYYNGEERAKGNILERFSAQQFPDLHSELNLSSLELGDSALYFCASSAWTGDPEAFFGQGTRLTVV.

CDR3 protein: CAGRDSTDTQYF. CDR3 nucleotides: TGTGCCGGGAGGGATAGCACAGATACGCAGTATTTT. V gene TRBV10-3 combines with J gene TRBJ2-3; 7 bases align to TRBD2. CDR1 ENHRY and CDR2 SYGVKD come from the germline V gene. There are 12 residues in the CDR3. V dropped 11 bases and J dropped 0; count of bases not matched to a gene: 2.

The gene calls are TRBV7-9 and TRBJ1-2, with D perhaps TRBD1 (5 bases). Germline V gene data show CDR1 as SEHNR and CDR2 as FQNEAQ (reference sequence). Trimming took 4 bases from V and 1 from J, leaving 16 bases between them. There are 16 residues in the CDR3. CDR3 coding DNA: TGTGCCAGCAGCTCAAACACCAGGGCCCTTAACTATGGCTACACCTTC. Its translation is CASSSNTRALNYGYTF. The full variable domain, with the rest looked up from reference TRBV7-9 and TRBJ1-2, is DTGVSQNPRHKITKRGQNVTFRCDPISEHNRLYWYRQTLGQGPEFLTYFQNEAQLEKSRLLSDRFSAERPKGSFSTLEIQRTEQGDSAMYLCASSSNTRALNYGYTFGSGTRLTVV.

This chain uses TRBV3-1 (or the pseudogene TRBV3-2) with TRBJ2-5; D gene ambiguous. CDR1 LGHDT and CDR2 YNNKEL come from the germline V gene (reference sequence). Trimming left V 1 base short and J 5 bases short, with 14 bases between. The CDR3 length is 15 residues. The CDR3 loop reads CASSQGFRSKETQYF. For the CDR3, the DNA is TGTGCCAGCAGCCAAGGGTTTAGATCAAAGGAGACCCAGTACTTC.

The table lists this clone with a count of one. CDR3 residues: CASSLGGKDQPQHF. In DNA form, the CDR3 reads TGTGCCAGCAGCTTAGGAGGGAAAGATCAGCCCCAGCATTTT. This chain joins TRBV11-1 and TRBJ1-5; D gene ambiguous. The ends were cut back, 1 base at V and 5 bases at J, with 9 bases in the middle. From germline, CDR1 is SGHAT and CDR2 FQDESV (reference sequence). The CDR3 sequence is 14 residues long.

This clone was found a few times. The rearrangement joins TRBV6-5 to TRBJ2-1; 8 bases line up with TRBD2. The junction had 4 bases not matched to a gene; V was cut back by 6 bases and J by 6 bases. The germline V gene encodes CDR1 MNHEY and CDR2 SVGAGI. The CDR3 is made up of 13 amino acids. CDR3 in DNA: TGTGCCAGCAGCACGGGGGGGTTCAATGAGCAGTTCTTC. It specifies CASSTGGFNEQFF.

The V gene is TRBV10-3, the J gene TRBJ2-7, with 7 positions matching TRBD1. CDR1 and CDR2 (germline): ENHRY, SYGVKD. V lost 6 bases and J lost 1; bases outside the gene matches: 3. The CDR3 contains 13 residues. CDR3 bases: TGTGCCATCAGATCAGGGGGATCCTACGAGCAGTACTTC. Translated, it gives CAIRSGGSYEQYF.